This TCR beta chain came from a study of blood T cell repertoires in COVID-19. The overall study: Material from acute and convalescent COVID-19 was sourced from the United States, Italy and Spain. PBMCs, B-cell-depleted T cells, or T cells provided the cDNA or gDNA that made up the material.

Only a few counts were recorded for this clone. The germline CDR1 and CDR2 sequences are SGHAT and FQNNGV. V shed 0 bases, J shed 4 bases, and the junction held 2 bases outside the gene matches. CDR3 length: 15 residues. Original processing methods: Estimation of nucleated cell counts relied on the amplification of reference gene primers. Clones were sequenced by immunoSEQ multiplex PCR, and TCRdb holds only the in-frame ones, with some missing. V and J calls plus clone size are reproduced from that table; the DNA served to infer D and trimming. The sample shows fewer than 120,000 clones, about 75% of them seen only once.

The sequence was obtained from an elderly woman with active or convalescent COVID-19. Material for sequencing was peripheral blood. The genes are TRBV11-2 and TRBJ2-7; 11 positions match TRBD2. DNA for the CDR3: TGTGCCAGCAGCTTAGAACTAGCGGGAGTGTACGAGCAGTACTTC. Translation: CASSLELAGVYEQYF.